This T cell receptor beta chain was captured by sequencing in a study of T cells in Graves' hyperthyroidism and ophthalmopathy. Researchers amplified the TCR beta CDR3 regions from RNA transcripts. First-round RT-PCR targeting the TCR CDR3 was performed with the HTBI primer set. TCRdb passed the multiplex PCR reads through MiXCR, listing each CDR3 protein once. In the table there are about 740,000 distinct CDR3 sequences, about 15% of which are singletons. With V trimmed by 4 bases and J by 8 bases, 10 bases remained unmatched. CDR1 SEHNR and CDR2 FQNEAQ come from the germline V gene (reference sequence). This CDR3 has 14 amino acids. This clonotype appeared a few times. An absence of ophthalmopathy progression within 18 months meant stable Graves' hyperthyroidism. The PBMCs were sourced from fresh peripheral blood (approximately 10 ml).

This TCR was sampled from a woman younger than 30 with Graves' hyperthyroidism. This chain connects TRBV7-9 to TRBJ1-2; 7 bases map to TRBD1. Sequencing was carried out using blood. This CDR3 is CASSSARTGVGYTF. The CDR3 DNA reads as TGTGCCAGCAGCTCAGCACGGACAGGAGTAGGCTACACCTTC.